The 26 T cell receptor beta chains presented below share a single source sample, sequenced in a study of shared clonotypes between healthy human individuals. It was CD45RO-negative cells, positively selected for CCR7, that made up naive CD8 cells, with terminally differentiated effector memory CD45RA+ cells excluded. TCRdb's copy holds only in-frame clones and misses some; the assay was immunoSEQ multiplex PCR. The table has about 700,000 clones, roughly 94% seen once. Sequencing input: naive CD8+ T cells sorted from blood. The receptors derive from a man under 40 in good health.

The chain recombines TRBV2 with TRBJ2-2; TRBD2 is a possible D gene (6 bases). The CDR3 has 14 residues. Per the germline V gene, CDR1 is SNHLY and CDR2 is FYNNEI. V lost 8 bases and J 3 bases, leaving 13 bases between the germline ends. The DNA for the CDR3 is TGTGCCAGCGACAGCGGAGGGGACACCGGGGAGCTGTTTTTT. It is translated as CASDSGGDTGELFF.

The chain employs TRBV6-1 and TRBJ2-1; TRBD1 might be the D (5 bases). The CDR3 consists of 16 residues. V was clipped by 2 bases and J by 8 bases, with 19 bases between them. CDR1 is MNHNS, CDR2 SASEGT, per germline. The CDR3 spells CASSENSGSQGDEQFF. The CDR3 coding sequence is TGTGCCAGCAGTGAAAACTCTGGGTCCCAGGGCGATGAGCAGTTCTTC.

This clone occurred once. The rearrangement links TRBV7-7 to TRBJ2-1; D remains ambiguous. CDR1 and CDR2 (germline): SSHAT, FNYEAQ (reference sequence). Trimming pared 1 base from V and 2 bases from J, leaving 3 bases between. This CDR3 spans 13 amino acids. The CDR3 DNA follows: TGTGCCAGCAGCTTAGAAGCCTACAATGAGCAGTTCTTC. Its protein is CASSLEAYNEQFF.

The chain joins TRBV10-2 to TRBJ2-7; 8 positions match TRBD1. The CDR3 totals 14 residues. Germline CDR1 and CDR2: WSHSY and SAAADI. V was clipped by 4 bases and J by 2 bases; unmatched bases: 4. The CDR3 DNA sequence: TGCGCCAGCAGTGCCGGGACAGGCGCCTACGAGCAGTACTTC. Amino acid sequence: CASSAGTGAYEQYF.

The J gene is TRBJ1-1, the V gene TRBV5-5; the D gene is possibly TRBD1 (5 bases). The length of the CDR3 is 14 residues. The germline gives CDR1 SGHKS, CDR2 YYEKEE (reference sequence). Trimming pared 3 bases from V and 1 base from J, leaving 10 bases between. CDR3: CASSSRGENTEAFF. CDR3 nucleotide sequence: TGTGCCAGCAGCTCCAGAGGGGAGAACACTGAAGCTTTCTTT.

The chain uses TRBV28 and TRBJ2-7; D is tentatively TRBD1 or TRBD2 (5 bases each). CDR1 and CDR2 from the germline V gene are MDHEN and SYDVKM. CDR3 length equals 21 residues. The germline V and J ends were trimmed by 10 bases and 3 bases, with 40 bases remaining between them. In DNA, the CDR3 is TGTGCCACAAAAGGCCCGTTCGACACCCGAGGGGCCCCAGAGACCCGCTACGAGCAGTACTTC. The encoded protein is CATKGPFDTRGAPETRYEQYF.

The rearrangement joins TRBV9 to TRBJ1-3; D not resolved. V was pared by 3 bases and J by 0 bases, with 7 bases between. The germline V gene encodes CDR1 SGDLS and CDR2 YYNGEE. This CDR3 region has 14 residues. CDR3 sequence reads: CASSGPLSGNTIYF. The CDR3 DNA reads TGTGCCAGCAGCGGCCCCCTCTCTGGAAACACCATATATTTT.

This clone has just one count. The rearrangement links TRBV4-1 to TRBJ2-1; 13 nucleotides agree with TRBD2. The trim removed 1 base at V and 6 bases at J, leaving 6 bases unmatched. The germline gives CDR1 MGHRA, CDR2 YSYEKL. The CDR3 has 17 residues. In nucleotides, the CDR3 is TGCGCCAGCAGCCAAGGGACTAGCGGGAGCTATTTCAATGAGCAGTTCTTC. Translating gives CASSQGTSGSYFNEQFF.

The J gene is TRBJ2-7, the V gene TRBV4-1; maybe TRBD2 (5 bases). CDR1 is MGHRA, CDR2 YSYEKL, per germline. Trimming removed 0 bases from V and 3 bases from J, with 12 bases in between. The CDR3 has 15 amino acids. The DNA of the CDR3 is TGCGCCAGCAGCCAAGATGTGACGGGGATCTACGAGCAGTACTTC. Translating gives CASSQDVTGIYEQYF.

The chain recombines TRBV7-9 with TRBJ2-1; TRBD1 aligns across 9 bases. J was trimmed by 3 bases and V by 4 bases; bases with no gene match: 13. This CDR3 is built from 18 residues. Germline values: CDR1 SEHNR, CDR2 FQNEAQ (reference sequence). CDR3: CASSSLRPGTGIYNEQFF. In DNA, the CDR3 is TGTGCCAGCAGCTCTTTACGACCCGGGACAGGGATCTACAATGAGCAGTTCTTC.

The chain employs TRBV27 and TRBJ1-1; no firm D call. Deletions cut 8 bases from V and 0 bases from J, with 13 bases between. The CDR3 contains 14 residues. Germline CDR1 reads MNHEY; CDR2 reads SMNVEV (reference sequence). The chain's CDR3 is CASRGRPLNTEAFF. Here the CDR3 DNA reads TGTGCCAGCCGAGGACGGCCACTGAACACTGAAGCTTTCTTT.

CDR3 in DNA: TGTGCCAGCAGTGGGATCAAAGAATCAACTAATGAAAAACTGTTTTTT. Its translation: CASSGIKESTNEKLFF. The chain links TRBV2 to TRBJ1-4; D gene uncertain. This CDR3 contains 16 residues. V shed 4 bases and J shed 0 bases, with 12 bases lying between them. Germline values: CDR1 SNHLY, CDR2 FYNNEI.

The chain couples TRBV11-2 to TRBJ2-7, with 8 positions matching TRBD2. V shed 0 bases and J 0 bases; nucleotides not matched to a gene: 7. The CDR3 runs to 17 residues. Germline CDR1 and CDR2: SGHAT and FQNNGV. The CDR3 is CASSLEISGTSSYEQYF. CDR3 bases: TGTGCCAGCAGCTTAGAGATTAGCGGGACTAGCTCCTACGAGCAGTACTTC.

This rearrangement joins TRBV7-9 to TRBJ1-2; 10 positions agree with TRBD1. Germline trimming cut 0 bases from V and 7 bases from J; bases unmatched to any gene: 5. CDR1 is SEHNR and CDR2 is FQNEAQ in the germline V gene (reference sequence). The CDR3 totals 15 residues. CDR3 sequence: CASSLARDRGAGYTF. CDR3 DNA: TGTGCCAGCAGCTTAGCGCGGGACAGGGGAGCTGGCTACACCTTC.

In regard to this clone: Distinct nucleotide sequences in the sample also encode this CDR3. The genes are TRBV5-4 and TRBJ2-7; D is possibly TRBD1 or TRBD2 (5 bases each). Trimming stripped 2 bases from V and 4 bases from J, with 10 bases between. Germline V gene sequence: CDR1 SGHNT, CDR2 YYREEE (reference sequence). There are 13 residues in the CDR3. The CDR3 reads CASSFQGAYEQYF. CDR3 nucleotides: TGTGCCAGCAGCTTTCAGGGAGCTTACGAGCAGTACTTC.

This clone was seen only a few times. The chain links TRBV6-5 to TRBJ1-5, with 8 bases lining up with TRBD1. The CDR3 is made up of 14 amino acids. The germline V gene has CDR1 MNHEY and CDR2 SVGAGI. J lost 6 bases, V lost 4 bases, and 5 bases had no gene match. The CDR3 loop is CASSSETGVQPQHF. The CDR3, as DNA: TGTGCCAGCAGTTCCGAGACAGGGGTTCAGCCCCAGCATTTT.

The V call is TRBV30, the J call TRBJ2-7, with D uncertain. V was trimmed by 2 bases and J by 0 bases, leaving 5 bases between them. The germline V gene has CDR1 GTSNPN and CDR2 SVGIG (reference sequence). The CDR3 length is 12 residues. The CDR3 bases are TGTGCCTGGAGTATCCCCTCCTACGAGCAGTACTTC. It translates to CAWSIPSYEQYF.

The V and J genes are TRBV25-1 and TRBJ2-1; D unclear. CDR1 MGHDK and CDR2 SYGVNS come from the germline V gene. The CDR3 totals 13 residues. V shed 4 bases and J shed 9 bases, with 13 bases lying between them. The CDR3 here is CASSAPLVGEQFF. The DNA for the CDR3 is TGTGCCAGCAGTGCGCCCCTAGTAGGTGAGCAGTTCTTC.

V and J are TRBV7-9 and TRBJ1-3; D is uncertain. Germline CDR1 reads SEHNR; CDR2 reads FQNEAQ (reference sequence). The CDR3 sequence is 15 residues long. Trimming left V 2 bases short and J 0 bases short, with 8 bases between. Here the CDR3 reads CASSLSQSSGNTIYF. The DNA of the CDR3 is TGTGCCAGCAGCTTAAGTCAGAGCTCTGGAAACACCATATATTTT.

V gene TRBV18 combines with J gene TRBJ2-7, with D perhaps TRBD1 (5 bases). CDR3 length: 14 amino acids. Trimming removed 4 bases at V and 3 bases at J, with 13 bases between. CDR1 and CDR2 from the germline V gene are KGHSH and LQKENI. CDR3 in DNA: TGTGCCAGCTCACAGGGGATGGAGCTCTACGAGCAGTACTTC. Amino acid sequence: CASSQGMELYEQYF.

V gene TRBV27 combines with J gene TRBJ1-2; D remains ambiguous. CDR1 and CDR2 from the germline V gene are MNHEY and SMNVEV (reference sequence). The V end was cut by 8 bases, the J end by 4 bases, with 23 bases between. The CDR3 contains 16 residues. The CDR3 nucleotides are TGTGCCAGCCGACCCATAGGACCAACTAATATCTATGGCTACACCTTC. Translating it yields CASRPIGPTNIYGYTF.

The CDR3 sequence is CASWTVYGYTF. The CDR3 region has the DNA TGTGCCAGCTGGACGGTCTATGGCTACACCTTC. The chain uses TRBV28 and TRBJ1-2; the D is unclear. V lost 8 bases, J lost 4 bases, and 8 bases lay in between. The CDR3 sequence is 11 residues long. Germline values: CDR1 MDHEN, CDR2 SYDVKM.

This sequence joins TRBV9 and TRBJ2-5; the D gene is possibly TRBD2 (6 bases). This CDR3 contains 15 residues. The V gene lost 0 bases and the J gene lost 4 bases, with 13 bases spanning the gap. The germline gives CDR1 SGDLS, CDR2 YYNGEE. CDR3 nucleotide sequence: TGTGCCAGCAGCGTAGACGGAGGGGCCGGAGAGACCCAGTACTTC. Translation gives CASSVDGGAGETQYF.

This chain uses TRBV9 with TRBJ1-1; TRBD1 matches 9 bases. There are 15 residues in the CDR3. CDR1 and CDR2 (germline): SGDLS, YYNGEE. J was trimmed by 5 bases and V by 0 bases; bases with no gene match: 5. CDR3 loop: CASSVVGTGLTEAFF. CDR3 nucleotide sequence: TGTGCCAGCAGCGTAGTGGGGACAGGGCTTACTGAAGCTTTCTTT. Filled out from reference TRBV9 and TRBJ1-1, the complete variable domain reads DSGVTQTPKHLITATGQRVTLRCSPRSGDLSVYWYQQSLDQGLQFLIQYYNGEERAKGNILERFSAQQFPDLHSELNLSSLELGDSALYFCASSVVGTGLTEAFFGQGTRLTVV.

This chain links TRBV29-1 with TRBJ2-3; possibly TRBD2 for D (6 bases). The CDR3 covers 11 residues. Germline V gene lookup returns CDR1 SQVTM and CDR2 ANQGSEA. V was pared by 5 bases and J by 5 bases, with 8 bases between. CDR3 residues: CSVLEGDTQYF. DNA for the CDR3: TGCAGCGTTTTGGAGGGAGATACGCAGTATTTT.

The chain has TRBV28 and TRBJ1-4; TRBD1 agrees at 9 bases. The CDR3 contains 17 residues. Germline CDR1 is MDHEN and CDR2 is SYDVKM. Germline trimming cut 6 bases from V and 0 bases from J; bases unmatched to any gene: 8. The CDR3 spells CASRPRDRDTTNEKLFF. In DNA form, the CDR3 reads TGTGCCAGCAGACCCCGGGACAGGGATACAACTAATGAAAAACTGTTTTTT.